This T cell receptor beta chain appears in the sequencing data of a study of cytomegalovirus exposure and HLA in healthy donors. Of note for this clone: What it binds is unknown.

It was healthy bone marrow donors who served as donors. Regarding the study as a whole: A cluster of highly shared sequence variants was likely a sequencing artifact.

Germline trimming cut 7 bases from V and 4 bases from J; bases unmatched to any gene: 9. The CDR3 runs to 15 residues. Germline V gene sequence: CDR1 MNHNS, CDR2 SASEGT. PCR employed 60 Vbeta and 13 Jbeta primers. Data came from immunoSEQ multiplex PCR; TCRdb stores just in-frame clones and leaves some out. This table has more than 80,000 clones, more than 65% appearing once. The sequence derives from a human donor in good health. The rearrangement links TRBV6-1 to TRBJ1-4, with TRBD1 matching over 7 bases. Sequenced sample: PBMCs. The CDR3, as DNA: TGTGCCAGCAACCTGTATCAGGGGGTTAATGAAAAACTGTTTTTT. Amino acids: CASNLYQGVNEKLFF.